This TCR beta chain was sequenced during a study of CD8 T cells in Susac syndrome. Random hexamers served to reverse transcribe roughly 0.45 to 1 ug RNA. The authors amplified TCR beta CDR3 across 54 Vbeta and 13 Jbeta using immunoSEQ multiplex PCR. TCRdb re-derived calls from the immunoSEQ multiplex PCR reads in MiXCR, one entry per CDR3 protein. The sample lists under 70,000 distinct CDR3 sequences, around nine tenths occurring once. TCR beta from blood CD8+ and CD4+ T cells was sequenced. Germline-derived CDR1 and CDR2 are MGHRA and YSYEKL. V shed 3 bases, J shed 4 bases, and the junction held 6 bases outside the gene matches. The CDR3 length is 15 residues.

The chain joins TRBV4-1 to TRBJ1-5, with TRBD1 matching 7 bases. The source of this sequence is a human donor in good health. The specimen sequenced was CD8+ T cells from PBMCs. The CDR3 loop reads CASSQYRGANQPQHF. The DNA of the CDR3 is TGCGCCAGCAGCCAGTACAGGGGCGCAAATCAGCCCCAGCATTTT.